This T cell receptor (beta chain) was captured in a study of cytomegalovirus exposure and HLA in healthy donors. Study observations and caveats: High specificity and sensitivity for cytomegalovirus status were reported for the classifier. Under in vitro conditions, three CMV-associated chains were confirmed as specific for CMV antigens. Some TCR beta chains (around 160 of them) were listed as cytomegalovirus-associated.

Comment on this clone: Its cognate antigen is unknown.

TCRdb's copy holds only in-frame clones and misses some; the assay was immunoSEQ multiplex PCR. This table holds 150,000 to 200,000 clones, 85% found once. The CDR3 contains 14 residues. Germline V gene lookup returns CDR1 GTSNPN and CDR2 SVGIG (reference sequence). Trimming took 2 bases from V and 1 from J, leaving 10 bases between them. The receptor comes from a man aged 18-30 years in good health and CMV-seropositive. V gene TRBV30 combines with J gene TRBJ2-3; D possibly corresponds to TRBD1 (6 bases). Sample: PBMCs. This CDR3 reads CAWSWSGGTDTQYF. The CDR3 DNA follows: TGTGCCTGGAGTTGGTCAGGGGGCACAGATACGCAGTATTTT. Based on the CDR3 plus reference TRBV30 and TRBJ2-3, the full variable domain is SQTIHQWPATLVQPVGSPLSLECTVEGTSNPNLYWYRQAAGRGLQLLFYSVGIGQISSEVPQNLSASRPQDRQFILSSKKLLLSDSGFYLCAWSWSGGTDTQYFGPGTRLTVL.